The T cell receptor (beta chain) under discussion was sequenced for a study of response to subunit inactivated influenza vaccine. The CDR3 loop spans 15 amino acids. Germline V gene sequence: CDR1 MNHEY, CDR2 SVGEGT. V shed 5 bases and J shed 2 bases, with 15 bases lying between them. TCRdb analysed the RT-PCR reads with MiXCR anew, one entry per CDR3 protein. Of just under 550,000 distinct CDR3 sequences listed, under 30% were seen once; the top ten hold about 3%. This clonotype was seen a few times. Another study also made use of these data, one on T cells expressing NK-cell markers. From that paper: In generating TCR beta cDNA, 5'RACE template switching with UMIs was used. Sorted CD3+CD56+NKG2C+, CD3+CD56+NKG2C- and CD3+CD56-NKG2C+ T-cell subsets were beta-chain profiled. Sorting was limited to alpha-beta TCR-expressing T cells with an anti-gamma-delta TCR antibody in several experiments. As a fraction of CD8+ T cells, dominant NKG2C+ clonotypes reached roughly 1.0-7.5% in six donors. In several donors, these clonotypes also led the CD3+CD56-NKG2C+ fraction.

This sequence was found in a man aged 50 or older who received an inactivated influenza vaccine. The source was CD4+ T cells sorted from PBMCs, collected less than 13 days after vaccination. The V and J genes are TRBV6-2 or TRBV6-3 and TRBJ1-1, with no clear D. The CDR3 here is CASSGSESLNTEAFF. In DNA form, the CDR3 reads TGTGCCAGCAGTGGCTCGGAATCCCTAAACACTGAAGCTTTCTTT.